One sample yielded the 5 T cell receptor beta chains listed below, sequenced in a study of follicular helper T cells after annual influenza vaccination. Time point meaning: 2015-2016 season, pre-vaccination. Sequencing was performed with immunoSEQ multiplex PCR; in TCRdb, only in-frame clones are kept and a portion is missing. The sample records approximately 13,000 clones, about four fifths being singletons. The input for sequencing was CXCR5- memory CD4+ T cells sorted from blood, taken on the day of influenza vaccination. The receptors stem from an adult who received the influenza vaccine.

This CDR3 is CASSLNGGATETQYF. Here the CDR3 DNA reads TGCGCCAGCAGCTTGAACGGGGGGGCCACAGAGACCCAGTACTTC. The chain couples TRBV5-1 to TRBJ2-5; 8 nucleotides align to TRBD2. Germline V lookup: CDR1 SGHRS, CDR2 YFSETQ. V was clipped by 1 base and J by 4 bases; unmatched bases: 6. CDR3 length equals 15 residues.

This clone was counted once. The genes are TRBV7-2 and TRBJ2-1; a possible D gene is TRBD1 (5 bases). Germline lookup yields CDR1 SGHTA and CDR2 FQGNSA. The CDR3 totals 16 residues. The V gene lost 5 bases and the J gene lost 0 bases, with 14 bases spanning the gap. The chain's CDR3 is CASSRGRVSSYNEQFF. CDR3 nucleotides: TGTGCCAGCAGCCGAGGCAGGGTTAGCTCCTACAATGAGCAGTTCTTC.

The gene calls are TRBV7-7 and TRBJ2-2; 7 bases map to TRBD2. The V segment lost 5 bases and the J segment 4 bases; nucleotides outside the gene matches: 7. This CDR3 is 15 amino acids long. CDR1 and CDR2 (germline): SSHAT, FNYEAQ (reference sequence). This CDR3 is CASSPSAGITGELFF. In DNA form, the CDR3 reads TGTGCCAGCAGCCCCTCAGCGGGGATCACCGGGGAGCTGTTTTTT.

V gene TRBV6-4 combines with J gene TRBJ2-3, with D maybe TRBD2 (5 bases). Trimming pared 2 bases from V and 6 bases from J, leaving 12 bases between. The germline V gene encodes CDR1 MRHNA and CDR2 SNTAGT. The CDR3 sequence is 14 residues long. The CDR3 region is CASSDGGPPDTQYF. The CDR3 nucleotides are TGTGCCAGCAGTGACGGCGGGCCCCCGGATACGCAGTATTTT.

V gene TRBV7-2 combines with J gene TRBJ1-5, with 9 nucleotides matching TRBD1. The CDR3 spans 14 residues. The germline gives CDR1 SGHTA, CDR2 FQGNSA. V was pared by 7 bases and J by 7 bases, with 8 bases of the junction left unmatched. This CDR3 is CASTLDRGDQPQHF. Written as DNA, the CDR3 is TGTGCCAGCACACTGGACAGGGGTGACCAGCCCCAGCATTTT.